The rows below give T cell receptor beta chains drawn from one sample of a study of T cell responses to AZD1222 COVID-19 vaccine. Only in-frame clones appear in the TCRdb table, and some are missing; sequencing was by immunoSEQ multiplex PCR. The sample records tens of thousands of clones, 90% being singletons. This sample comprised peripheral blood, obtained on day 0 of AZD1222 vaccination. These receptors originate from an adult in good health. Both conserved end residues are part of each CDR3. A D gene is named only where the DNA matches it firmly. The size entry is marked missing in some rows and otherwise reads once, few, many or a size class.

j_call d_call clone_size v_call cdr3_nt cdr3_aa
TRBJ2-7 NA NA TRBV28 TGTGCCAGCAGTTTGATACAGAGCGAGCAGTACTTC CASSLIQSEQYF
TRBJ2-7 NA NA TRBV5-6 TGTGCCAGCAGCTTGTGGGGTTACGAGCAGTACTTC CASSLWGYEQYF
TRBJ2-7 TRBD2 NA TRBV6-5 TGTGCCAGCAGTAATGGGGCTAGCGGGATTTACGAGCAGTACTTC CASSNGASGIYEQYF
TRBJ2-1 NA few TRBV9 TGTGCCAGCAGCGTAGCCCCCCTAGTTGGCAATGAGCAGTTCTTC CASSVAPLVGNEQFF
TRBJ2-7 NA NA TRBV18 TGTGCCAGCTCACCACCGGCAGCTGGGACCTACGAGCAGTACTTC CASSPPAAGTYEQYF
TRBJ1-5 NA NA TRBV5-3 TGTGCCAGAAGCTTGAGAGGGGATCAGCCCCAGCATTTT CARSLRGDQPQHF
TRBJ2-1 NA NA TRBV7-6 TGTGCCAGCAGCTTAGGGGCGACGCCACGAAGCTCCTACAATGAGCAGTTCTTC CASSLGATPRSSYNEQFF
TRBJ2-7 NA NA TRBV5-1 TGCGCCAGCAGCTTGGCCAGTCTCGAAGGCGAGCAGTACTTC CASSLASLEGEQYF
TRBJ2-6 NA NA TRBV5-4 TGTGCCAGCAGTCTCGCGGGGGCCAACGTCCTGACTTTC CASSLAGANVLTF
TRBJ2-1 TRBD2 NA TRBV19 TGTGCCAGTAGTCCGGCTCTCTGGAGCGGGAGATCGGTCAATGAGCAGTTCTTC CASSPALWSGRSVNEQFF
TRBJ2-1 NA NA TRBV27 TGTGCCAGCAGTTTACCGGGAGTTAGTGTTCGTGAGCAGTTCTTC CASSLPGVSVREQFF
TRBJ2-3 NA NA TRBV30 TGTGCCTGGAACAGATACACTAGCACAGATACGCAGTATTTT CAWNRYTSTDTQYF
TRBJ1-4 TRBD1 NA TRBV25-1 TGTGCCAGCAGCCCGGGACAGATGGCAACTAATGAAAAACTGTTTTTT CASSPGQMATNEKLFF
TRBJ2-7 TRBD2 NA TRBV19 TGTGCCACCCAAGATGGGACTAGCGAGAGGTACGAGCAGTACTTC CATQDGTSERYEQYF
TRBJ2-1 TRBD1 NA TRBV9 TGTGCCAGCAGCGTAACCCCCTCCGGACAGGGGGATGAGCAGTTCTTC CASSVTPSGQGDEQFF
TRBJ1-5 NA NA TRBV7-9 TGTGCCAGCAGTTTTGACGGAAATCAGCCCCAGCATTTT CASSFDGNQPQHF
TRBJ2-2 TRBD1 NA TRBV18 TGTGCCAGCTCACCCCTAGGGACAGGGCACACCGGGGAGCTGTTTTTT CASSPLGTGHTGELFF
TRBJ2-2 NA NA TRBV5-1 TGCGCCAGCAGCACTGCGGGTAACACCGGGGAGCTGTTTTTT CASSTAGNTGELFF
TRBJ2-7 NA NA TRBV7-9 TGTGCCAGCAGCTACCCTAGCACCTACGAGCAGTACTTC CASSYPSTYEQYF
TRBJ2-5 TRBD2 NA TRBV9 TGTGCCAGCAGCGCCGACTCCGGCGGGGGGCCAGAGACCCAGTACTTC CASSADSGGGPETQYF
TRBJ2-7 NA NA TRBV7-9 TGTGCCAGCAGCCCCCGGACTGTCTCCTACGAGCAGTACTTC CASSPRTVSYEQYF
TRBJ1-4 NA NA TRBV27 TGTGCCAGCAGCGGCCGGGGGCGAGCTAATGAAAAACTGTTTTTT CASSGRGRANEKLFF
TRBJ2-7 TRBD2 once TRBV28 TGTGCCAGCAGTGACCTAGCGGTTGTGAAGCAGTACTTC CASSDLAVVKQYF
TRBJ1-1 TRBD1 once TRBV5-6 TGTGCCAGCAGCGTCGGACAGGGGGCCGGCACTGAAGCTTTCTTT CASSVGQGAGTEAFF
TRBJ2-1 NA NA TRBV5-1 TGCGCCAGCAGCTTGGCCTTCGCCCAGCCGGGACCGGAGGAGTTCTTC CASSLAFAQPGPEEFF
TRBJ2-7 TRBD2 NA TRBV28 TGTGCCAGCAGTGGAGCGGGAGGATCAACCTACGAGCAGTACTTC CASSGAGGSTYEQYF
TRBJ2-1 TRBD2 NA TRBV11-2 TGTGCCAGCAGCCCGTTCGGTAGCGGGGGTCACAATGAGCAGTTCTTC CASSPFGSGGHNEQFF
TRBJ2-7 NA once TRBV15 TGTGCCACCAGCAGAGATGGGGACCTCTACGAGCAGTACTTC CATSRDGDLYEQYF
TRBJ2-7 TRBD1 NA TRBV3-1/TRBV3-2 TGTGCCAGCAGCCGGACAGGGGTCTACGAGCAGTACTTC CASSRTGVYEQYF
TRBJ1-1 NA NA TRBV25-1 TGTGCCAGCAGTGAATCTGCCGTGGAAGCTTTCTTT CASSESAVEAFF
TRBJ2-1 NA NA TRBV19 TGTGCCAGTCGCCGGGAGCCATCCGTTGGTGAGCAGTTCTTC CASRREPSVGEQFF
TRBJ1-1 NA NA TRBV12-3/TRBV12-4 TGTGCCAGCAGTTTATCCCCAACTGAAGCTTTCTTT CASSLSPTEAFF
TRBJ2-7 TRBD2 NA TRBV2 TGTGCCAGCAGTGATTTAGTTAGCGGGGGAGAAGTGGAGCAGTACTTC CASSDLVSGGEVEQYF
TRBJ2-7 TRBD2 NA TRBV28 TGTGCCAGCAGTCTCCTAGCGGGAGGGGCCTACGAGCAGTACTTC CASSLLAGGAYEQYF
TRBJ2-1 TRBD2 NA TRBV3-1/TRBV3-2 TGTGCCAGCAGCCAGGAACTAGCGGGATCAGAAGAGCAGTTCTTC CASSQELAGSEEQFF
TRBJ2-1 NA NA TRBV7-8 TGTGCCAGCAGCCTTCCCGGGTCATTATACAATGAGCAGTTCTTC CASSLPGSLYNEQFF
TRBJ2-2 NA NA TRBV2 TGTGCCAGCAGGGACAGTTTTACCACCGGGGAGCTGTTTTTT CASRDSFTTGELFF
TRBJ2-3 NA NA TRBV7-9 TGTGCCAGCAGCCCGGACAGACCGGCAGATACGCAGTATTTT CASSPDRPADTQYF
TRBJ1-6 NA NA TRBV2 TGTGCCAGCAGTGGCGGGTCGGATAATTCACCCCTCCACTTT CASSGGSDNSPLHF
TRBJ2-4 TRBD1 NA TRBV18 TGTGCCAGCTCAGCAAGCACACAGGGGCGAGCCAAAAACATTCAGTACTTC CASSASTQGRAKNIQYF
TRBJ1-2 NA NA TRBV28 TGTGCCAGCAGGGAACAGGCGAGTAACTATGGCTACACCTTC CASREQASNYGYTF
TRBJ2-3 TRBD1 NA TRBV5-8 TGTGCCAGCCGACTTACAGGGGGCACAGATACGCAGTATTTT CASRLTGGTDTQYF
TRBJ1-2 TRBD1 NA TRBV24-1 TGTGCCACCTCCCGGGACAGCTATGGCTACACCTTC CATSRDSYGYTF
TRBJ1-6 TRBD1 few TRBV7-9 TGTGCCAGCAGCGGGACAGTTTATAATTCACCCCTCCACTTT CASSGTVYNSPLHF
TRBJ2-7 TRBD1 NA TRBV7-9 TGTGCCAGCAGCCCCCGGGACAGGGAATACGAGCAGTACTTC CASSPRDREYEQYF
TRBJ1-1 TRBD1 NA TRBV5-1 TGCGCCAGCAGCTTCACGCAGGGGGCGCGGGAGGTAATCGGGGCTTTCTTT CASSFTQGAREVIGAFF
TRBJ2-7 NA NA TRBV5-1 TGCGCCAGCAGCTTTTCAGGGAAGGGGGAGCAGTACTTC CASSFSGKGEQYF
TRBJ2-3 TRBD2 once TRBV9 TGTGCCAGCAGCGTAGGTGGGACTAGCGGGGGGAGCACAGATACGCAGTATTTT CASSVGGTSGGSTDTQYF
TRBJ1-6 NA NA TRBV2 TGTGCCAGTAAAGAGGGGTTCTATAATTCACCCCTCCACTTT CASKEGFYNSPLHF
TRBJ1-1 TRBD1 NA TRBV2 TGTGCCGCGGGACAGCTTATGAACACTGAAGCTTTCTTT CAAGQLMNTEAFF
TRBJ1-5 NA once TRBV12-3/TRBV12-4 TGTGCCAGCAGTTTAGGTTGGGATGCGCCCCAGCATTTT CASSLGWDAPQHF
TRBJ1-4 NA once TRBV29-1 TGCAGCGTTGGGCCGAGGGGAATGGGGGAAAAACTGTTTTTT CSVGPRGMGEKLFF
TRBJ2-3 TRBD2 NA TRBV5-1 TGCGCCAGCAGCTTAAGGACTAGCGGGAGTGGGTATACGCAGTATTTT CASSLRTSGSGYTQYF
TRBJ1-6 NA NA TRBV5-4 TGTGCCAGCAGCTTGATATCAGGGTCTTCACCCCTCCACTTT CASSLISGSSPLHF
TRBJ1-3 NA NA TRBV19 TGTGCCAGTAGGGGGGTCGCTGGACAGACCTCCGCTGGAAACACCATATATTTT CASRGVAGQTSAGNTIYF
TRBJ1-1 NA NA TRBV19 TGTGCCAGTAGTATCCCCCACAGGGCCATGAACACTGAAGCTTTCTTT CASSIPHRAMNTEAFF